A single sample gave rise to the 28 T cell receptor beta chains below, sequenced in a study of tumor and adjacent non-tumor tissue in lung cancer. RNA was extracted from bulk tissue without any cell sorting. Distant lung tissue was collected more than 3 cm away from the tumor edge. The library came from three nested PCR rounds adapted from ARM-PCR protocols. One entry per CDR3 protein results from TCRdb running MiXCR on the multiplex PCR reads. The sample yields 80,000 to 130,000 distinct CDR3 sequences, 65% seen once. Sequenced: distant non-tumor lung tissue. These receptors all come from a man aged 25-40 years with non-small cell lung cancer.

The chain combines TRBV20-1 with TRBJ2-2; 9 nucleotides agree with TRBD2. The CDR3 covers 15 residues. Per the germline V gene, CDR1 is DFQATT and CDR2 is SNEGSKA (reference sequence). V gave up 7 bases and J gave up 2 bases; unmatched junction bases: 8. The CDR3 coding sequence is TGCAGTGAGCGGATAGCGGGAGCTAACACCGGGGAGCTGTTTTTT. The encoded protein is CSERIAGANTGELFF.

V and J are TRBV11-2 and TRBJ2-1; D unclear. V lost 9 bases, J lost 0 bases, and 15 bases lay in between. Germline CDR1 is SGHAT and CDR2 is FQNNGV. The CDR3 is made up of 15 amino acids. Here the CDR3 DNA reads TGTGCCAGTGGACCCTCACTAAGCTCCTACAATGAGCAGTTCTTC. Its protein is CASGPSLSSYNEQFF. Variable domain in full (rest from reference TRBV11-2 and TRBJ2-1): EAGVAQSPRYKIIEKRQSVAFWCNPISGHATLYWYQQILGQGPKLLIQFQNNGVVDDSQLPKDRFSAERLKGVDSTLKIQPAKLEDSAVYLCASGPSLSSYNEQFFGPGTRLTVL.

The chain links TRBV6-5 to TRBJ2-5; D is unresolved. CDR1 and CDR2 from the germline V gene are MNHEY and SVGAGI. The CDR3 contains 14 residues. Trimming removed 6 bases at V and 1 base at J, with 12 bases between. CDR3 loop: CASRSPGPQETQYF. CDR3 coding DNA: TGTGCCAGCAGATCACCGGGCCCCCAAGAGACCCAGTACTTC.

Remarks on this clonotype: Being one base from a much bigger clone, this may be a read error. The chain uses TRBV7-9 and TRBJ2-1; possibly TRBD1 for D (6 bases). CDR3 size: 20 residues. The germline V and J ends were trimmed by 2 bases and 0 bases, with 23 bases remaining between them. The germline gives CDR1 SEHNR, CDR2 FQNEAQ (reference sequence). The DNA of the CDR3 is TGTGCCAGCAGCTTATATCCCAGGGGCACGCATTCGAGCTCCTACAATGAGCAGTTCTTC. Its protein is CASSLYPRGTHSSSYNEQFF.

Worth noting for this clonotype: One end of the junction fails to match germline, which may point to a read error. The gene calls are TRBV4-2 and TRBJ2-7; D might be TRBD1 (6 bases). CDR3 length: 16 amino acids. Germline lookup yields CDR1 LGHNA and CDR2 YNFKEQ. The CDR3 loop reads CVSSQDWTDLPYEQYF. In nucleotides, the CDR3 is TGTGTCAGCAGCCAAGACTGGACAGATCTACCCTACGAGCAATACTTC.

Of note for this clonotype: The conserved final phenylalanine or tryptophan is absent from the CDR3, which likely points to a read error. The V and J genes are TRBV4-3 and TRBJ2-3; D gene unclear. With 0 bases removed from V and 2 bases from J, the gap between germline ends came to 9 bases. The CDR3 runs 15 residues. The V gene's germline CDR1 is LGHNA and CDR2 YSLEER. The CDR3: CASSQDRFNTDTQYS. Here the CDR3 DNA reads TGCGCCAGCAGCCAAGATCGTTTCAACACAGATACGCAGTATTCT.

Note on this clonotype: An end of the junction differs from the germline gene, which may be a read error. The chain joins TRBV6-5 to TRBJ1-1; D is unclear. CDR1 and CDR2 from the germline V gene are MNHEY and SVGAGI. This CDR3 is 13 amino acids long. In DNA, the CDR3 is TGTGCCAGCAGCAACCATGAGAACACTGAAACTTTCTTT. The encoded protein is CASSNHENTETFF.

V is TRBV4-1 and J is TRBJ1-1, with no clear D. The CDR3 sequence is 15 residues long. V lost 6 bases, J lost 1 base, and 15 bases lay in between. Germline-derived CDR1 and CDR2 are MGHRA and YSYEKL. In DNA, the CDR3 is TGCGCCAGCAGTCTTAGCCCGGCCTCGAACACTGAAGCTTTCTTT. This encodes CASSLSPASNTEAFF.

For this clonotype: This clone may be a read error of a much larger clone one base away. V is TRBV28 and J is TRBJ1-3; D gene uncertain. The length of the CDR3 is 14 residues. Germline-derived CDR1 and CDR2 are MDHEN and SYDVKM. V dropped 8 bases and J dropped 2 bases, with 13 bases sitting between them. CDR3 DNA: TGTGCCAGCCACGACGTCTGCACTGGAAACACCATATATTTT. It encodes CASHDVCTGNTIYF.

For this clonotype: The CDR3 does not end in the conserved phenylalanine or tryptophan, so this is likely a read error. CDR3 sequence reads: CDSSQDSRGTDTQYL. Here the CDR3 DNA reads TGCGACAGCAGCCAAGATTCGCGGGGCACAGATACGCAGTATTTG. The chain joins TRBV4-3 to TRBJ2-3; D may be TRBD2 (5 bases). The CDR3 totals 15 residues. Germline V gene lookup returns CDR1 LGHNA and CDR2 YSLEER.

The chain combines TRBV5-1 with TRBJ2-3, with a possible D match to TRBD2 (5 bases). CDR1 and CDR2 from the germline V gene are SGHRS and YFSETQ. V was pared by 1 base and J by 6 bases, with 18 bases between. The CDR3 runs to 16 residues. The CDR3 bases are TGCGCCAGCAGCTTGAGTTTGCGGGTGCCCGGGGATACGCAGTATTTT. Residues: CASSLSLRVPGDTQYF.

As concerns this clonotype: Since the CDR3 does not end with the conserved phenylalanine or tryptophan, this likely comes from a read error. The chain is built from TRBV11-2 and TRBJ1-1; no firm D call. The ends were cut back, 6 bases at V and 7 bases at J, with 12 bases in the middle. The CDR3 runs 12 residues. CDR1 is SGHAT and CDR2 is FQNNGV in the germline V gene. The CDR3 loop reads CASRFYDGEAFL. The CDR3 region has the DNA TGTGCCAGCAGATTCTATGACGGTGAAGCTTTCTTA.

The rearrangement joins TRBV6-5 to TRBJ1-4; D is unclear. The CDR3 totals 16 residues. Germline V gene data show CDR1 as MNHEY and CDR2 as SVGAGI. Deletions cut 9 bases from V and 8 bases from J, with 25 bases between. The CDR3 loop is CASRPGGRWLNEKLFF. The CDR3 DNA reads as TGTGCCAGTAGACCCGGTGGCAGGTGGCTGAACGAAAAACTGTTTTTT.

This clonotype was seen a few times. Just one base apart from a much larger clone, this may be a read error. The chain carries TRBV20-1 and TRBJ1-5, with unresolved D. The end of the DNA fits TRBJ2-3 better, so the J call may be wrong. Germline V gene sequence: CDR1 DFQATT, CDR2 SNEGSKA (reference sequence). The CDR3 spans 13 residues. DNA of the CDR3: TGCAGTGCTAGAGGGCAGACAAATCAGCCCCAGTATTTT. Residues: CSARGQTNQPQYF.

For this clonotype: A read error may account for a junction end that differs from germline. The chain recombines TRBV4-1 with TRBJ2-7, with D perhaps TRBD1 (5 bases). The CDR3 covers 15 residues. Germline V lookup: CDR1 MGHRA, CDR2 YSYEKL. The CDR3: CASSQYLGASYEHYF. CDR3 DNA: TGCGCCAGCAGCCAATACCTAGGGGCATCCTACGAGCATTACTTC.

Many counts were recorded for this clonotype. The chain combines TRBV6-2 or TRBV6-3 with TRBJ2-1, with TRBD2 matching over 9 bases. This CDR3 is built from 16 residues. The V segment lost 6 bases and the J segment 4 bases; nucleotides outside the gene matches: 10. Germline CDR1 is MNHEY and CDR2 is SVGEGT. The CDR3 loop is CASRGISGGGYNEQFF. The DNA for the CDR3 is TGTGCCAGCAGGGGGATTAGCGGGGGAGGGTACAATGAGCAGTTCTTC.

Comments on this clonotype: The junction does not match germline at one end; this may be a read error. The chain joins TRBV6-2 or TRBV6-3 to TRBJ2-7; either TRBD1 or TRBD2 may fit D (5 bases each). From germline, CDR1 is MNHEY and CDR2 SVGEGT. The CDR3 consists of 17 residues. The CDR3 DNA reads as TGTGCCAGCAGCCTTCTATTCGGGGCAGGGAAGCCCTACGAGCTGTACTTC. Protein: CASSLLFGAGKPYELYF.

A note on this clonotype: Sequence at one end of the junction differs from germline and may be a read error. V is TRBV10-3 and J is TRBJ2-7; 7 nucleotides match TRBD2. Germline lookup yields CDR1 ENHRY and CDR2 SYGVKD. The CDR3 runs to 17 residues. The DNA for the CDR3 is TGTGCCATCAGTGAGTCGGCGGGATTTGCGGGGGACTACGAGCACTACTTC. Translating it yields CAISESAGFAGDYEHYF.

This clonotype was detected once. In this CDR3 the conserved last residue, phenylalanine or tryptophan, is missing, so a read error is likely. The DNA of the CDR3 is TGCAATGCTAGTTCAGGAATCAATGAGCAGTTCCTC. It translates to CNASSGINEQFL. The chain joins TRBV20-1 to TRBJ2-1, with D unresolved. The CDR3 has 12 residues. Germline loops: CDR1 DFQATT, CDR2 SNEGSKA (reference sequence).

For this clonotype: One junction end disagrees with the germline gene, perhaps due to a read error. The V gene is TRBV20-1, the J gene TRBJ2-5; D might be TRBD2 (5 bases). Germline V gene sequence: CDR1 DFQATT, CDR2 SNEGSKA (reference sequence). The CDR3 consists of 15 residues. This CDR3 reads CSASLIRRRGETRYF. CDR3 DNA: TGCAGTGCAAGCCTAATCAGGAGGCGCGGTGAGACCCGGTACTTC.

V gene TRBV6-2 or TRBV6-3 combines with J gene TRBJ2-7; D remains unclear. Trimming shortened V by 6 bases and J by 2 bases, and 14 bases separated the two germline ends. The CDR3 contains 14 residues. The V gene's germline CDR1 is MNHEY and CDR2 SVGEGT. The CDR3 nucleotides are TGTGCCAGCAGCGATAGGATAGCACCCTACGAGCAGTACTTC. Translated, it gives CASSDRIAPYEQYF.

Comments on this clonotype: The junction differs from germline at one of its ends, possibly a read error. The V gene is TRBV12-3 or TRBV12-4, the J gene TRBJ2-1; 8 bases match TRBD2. The CDR3 contains 14 residues. The CDR3 nucleotides read TGTACCAGCAACGGGAGGGCCTTCAACAATGAGCAGTTCTTC. This translates into CTSNGRAFNNEQFF.

This clonotype was observed many times. V gene TRBV4-1 combines with J gene TRBJ1-1; D might be TRBD1 (5 bases). Trimming stripped 0 bases from V and 0 bases from J, with 5 bases between. The germline gives CDR1 MGHRA, CDR2 YSYEKL. This CDR3 is 14 amino acids long. CDR3 region: CASSQDRVNTEAFF. The DNA of the CDR3 is TGCGCCAGCAGCCAAGACAGGGTGAACACTGAAGCTTTCTTT.

This clonotype has a handful of counts. V and J are TRBV11-2 and TRBJ2-1; 9 bases line up with TRBD2. Germline V gene sequence: CDR1 SGHAT, CDR2 FQNNGV. The V and J ends lost 4 bases and 8 bases, in that order; junction bases with no gene match: 9. The CDR3 loop spans 15 amino acids. CDR3 in amino acids: CASSSTLAGIDEQFF. The CDR3 nucleotides are TGTGCCAGCAGCTCAACTCTAGCGGGGATTGATGAGCAGTTCTTC.

The chain employs TRBV20-1 and TRBJ1-2, with no clear D. The V gene lost 1 base and the J gene lost 2 bases, with 14 bases spanning the gap. CDR3 length equals 15 residues. Germline V CDR1 and CDR2: DFQATT, SNEGSKA (reference sequence). In DNA form, the CDR3 reads TGCAGTGCTAGAGGTTCGCGGCATGGGAACTATGGCTACACCTTC. Translating it yields CSARGSRHGNYGYTF.

The table lists this clonotype with a few counts. A much larger clone differs by one base, so this may be a read error. Because the CDR3 is missing its conserved closing phenylalanine or tryptophan, this is likely a read error. The chain uses TRBV4-1 and TRBJ1-5, with 7 bases fitting TRBD1. This CDR3 contains 14 residues. CDR1 MGHRA and CDR2 YSYEKL come from the germline V gene. Trimming took 1 base from V and 11 from J; bases not matched to a gene: 8. The CDR3, as DNA: TGCGCCAGCAGCCAAGTGACAGGGCCTATGGCCCAGCATATT. It specifies CASSQVTGPMAQHI.

As to this clonotype: At one boundary the junction diverges from the germline segment, which might be a read error. The chain links TRBV12-3 or TRBV12-4 to TRBJ1-6, with a weak D call TRBD1 (6 bases). The CDR3 has 15 residues. This CDR3 is CANSLARGDHSPLHF. CDR3 in DNA: TGTGCCAACAGTTTAGCGAGGGGGGATCACTCACCCCTCCACTTT.

A remark on this clonotype: This may be a read error, as it is one base from a much larger clone. The gene calls are TRBV7-9 and TRBJ1-5; 8 bases line up with TRBD1. With 5 bases clipped from V and 11 bases from J, the junction kept 11 bases outside the gene matches. Per the germline V gene, CDR1 is SEHNR and CDR2 is FQNEAQ (reference sequence). CDR3 size: 14 residues. As DNA, the CDR3 is TGTGCCAGCAGCGTCGGGACAGGTGGCCAGTCCCAGCATTTT. Translating gives CASSVGTGGQSQHF. The full variable domain, its missing parts supplied by reference TRBV7-9 and TRBJ1-5, is DTGVSQNPRHKITKRGQNVTFRCDPISEHNRLYWYRQTLGQGPEFLTYFQNEAQLEKSRLLSDRFSAERPKGSFSTLEIQRTEQGDSAMYLCASSVGTGGQSQHFGDGTRLSIL.